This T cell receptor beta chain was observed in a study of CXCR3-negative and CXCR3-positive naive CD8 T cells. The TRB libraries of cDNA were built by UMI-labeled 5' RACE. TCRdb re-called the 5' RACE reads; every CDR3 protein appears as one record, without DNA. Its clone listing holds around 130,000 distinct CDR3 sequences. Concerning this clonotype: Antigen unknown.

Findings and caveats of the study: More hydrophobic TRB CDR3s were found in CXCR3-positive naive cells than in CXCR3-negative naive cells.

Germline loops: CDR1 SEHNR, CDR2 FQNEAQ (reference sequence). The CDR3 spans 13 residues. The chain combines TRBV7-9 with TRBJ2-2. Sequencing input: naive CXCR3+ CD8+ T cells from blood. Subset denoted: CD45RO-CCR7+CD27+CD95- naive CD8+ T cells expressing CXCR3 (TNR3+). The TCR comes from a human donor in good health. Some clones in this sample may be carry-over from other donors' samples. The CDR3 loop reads CASSLDSDGELFF.